These 4 T cell receptor beta chains originate from one sample sequenced in a study of T cells in women clearing cervical HPV infection. The method was immunoSEQ multiplex PCR; TCRdb's version includes in-frame clones alone and lacks a portion of them. The table for this sample gives about 28,000 clones. The sequenced material came from blood buffy coat. The receptors derive from a woman aged 18 to 69 with a cervical HPV16 infection that either progressed to CIN3+ or cleared (not recorded which).

Concerning this clone itself: The CDR3 end lies 3 residues beyond the end of the read and is filled in from the germline J gene. V gene TRBV6-2 or TRBV6-3 combines with J gene TRBJ1-1, with D possibly TRBD1 on 6 matching bases. The germline CDR1 and CDR2 sequences are MNHEY and SVGEGT. The germline V and J ends were trimmed by 7 bases and 4 bases, with 19 bases remaining between them. CDR3 length: 15 amino acids. Here the CDR3 reads CASTHSWRGGTEAFF. CDR3 DNA (partial): TGTGCCAGCACCCACTCGTGGAGGGGGGGCACTGAA.

CDR3 DNA, as far as it was read: TGTGCCAGTAGTAGGGCGGGCATGGACACTGAA. It specifies CASSRAGMDTE. The CDR3 as a whole reads CASSRAGMDTEAFF. The rearrangement joins TRBV19 to TRBJ1-1; D is unclear. The read falls 3 residues short of the CDR3 end, and the missing part is taken from the germline J gene. The ends were cut back, 4 bases at V and 3 bases at J, with 12 bases in the middle. Germline CDR1 reads LNHDA; CDR2 reads SQIVND (reference sequence). This CDR3 is 14 amino acids long.

Regarding this clone: The sequenced fragment ends 3 residues before the CDR3 boundary, so the rest is inferred from the germline J gene. This rearrangement joins TRBV5-8 to TRBJ1-2, with D possibly being TRBD1 (5 bases). Per the germline V gene, CDR1 is SGHTS and CDR2 is YDEGEE. V was cut by 4 bases and J by 2 bases, with 15 bases left in between. The CDR3 is made up of 15 amino acids. The CDR3 sequence is CASSAFIGGNYGYTF. Incomplete CDR3 DNA: TGTGCCAGCAGCGCCTTTATTGGGGGGAACTATGGC.

Points on this clone: The CDR3 end is not reached by the read, which stops 3 residues before it; the germline J gene fills it in. The rearrangement joins TRBV19 to TRBJ1-2, with a possible D match to TRBD1 (5 bases). The CDR3 is 12 residues long. From germline, CDR1 is LNHDA and CDR2 SQIVND (reference sequence). The V and J ends lost 6 bases and 6 bases respectively, with 11 bases between them. The CDR3 loop is CASSGRADGYTF. CDR3 DNA (partial): TGTGCCAGTAGCGGCAGGGCAGATGGC.